The 15 T cell receptor beta chains reported below all come from one sample, sequenced in a study of T cells in tumors after PD-1 blockade. Libraries were prepared by immunoSEQ multiplex PCR; TCRdb keeps only in-frame clonotypes and omits some of them. The table lists about 48,000 clones, around 85% of them singletons. Sequencing used PBMCs, obtained before anti-PD-1 treatment. These receptors all stem from a human donor with basal cell carcinoma.

The chain employs TRBV3-1 (or the pseudogene TRBV3-2) and TRBJ2-7; D is tentatively TRBD1 or TRBD2 (5 bases each). Trimming left V 4 bases short and J 3 bases short, with 13 bases between. The CDR3 is 14 residues long. Germline values: CDR1 LGHDT, CDR2 YNNKEL (reference sequence). The CDR3 DNA reads TGTGCCAGCAGCCGCCGGGACGGATTCTACGAGCAGTACTTC. It encodes CASSRRDGFYEQYF.

V gene TRBV19 combines with J gene TRBJ2-3; tentative D call: TRBD1 (6 bases). This CDR3 has 14 amino acids. V lost 1 base, J lost 7 bases, and 12 bases lay in between. The V gene's germline CDR1 is LNHDA and CDR2 SQIVND (reference sequence). The CDR3 sequence: CASSIGSQGNTQYF. DNA of the CDR3: TGTGCCAGTAGTATAGGTTCACAGGGTAATACGCAGTATTTT.

The V and J genes are TRBV2 and TRBJ2-1; D is perhaps TRBD1 (6 bases). This CDR3 comprises 15 residues. The germline gives CDR1 SNHLY, CDR2 FYNNEI. V was cut by 6 bases and J by 2 bases, with 14 bases left in between. The CDR3 protein is CASRDEQGAYNEQFF. As DNA, the CDR3 is TGTGCCAGCAGGGATGAACAGGGAGCCTACAATGAGCAGTTCTTC.

V is TRBV11-3 and J is TRBJ2-2, with D possibly matching TRBD2 (7 bases). V was trimmed by 2 bases and J by 7 bases, leaving 14 bases between them. Germline V lookup: CDR1 SGHNT, CDR2 YENEEA. The CDR3 spans 15 residues. CDR3 in amino acids: CASSLYGGAGGELFF. For the CDR3, the DNA is TGTGCCAGCAGCTTATATGGGGGGGCTGGCGGGGAGCTGTTTTTT.

The chain links TRBV7-9 to TRBJ2-3; D gene ambiguous. CDR3 length: 12 amino acids. CDR1 and CDR2 (germline): SEHNR, FQNEAQ (reference sequence). V shed 6 bases and J shed 2 bases, with 6 bases lying between them. The DNA for the CDR3 is TGTGCCAGCAGGCTGAACACAGATACGCAGTATTTT. Translating it yields CASRLNTDTQYF.

The CDR3 DNA reads as TGCGCCAGCAGCCTTCAATTGGTAGGGGGCGGTGAAAAACTGTTTTTT. Protein sequence: CASSLQLVGGGEKLFF. The chain uses TRBV5-1 and TRBJ1-4; TRBD1 matches at 7 bases. Trimming cost V 4 bases and J 7 bases; bases outside gene matches: 13. CDR3 length equals 16 residues. Germline loops: CDR1 SGHRS, CDR2 YFSETQ. The entire variable domain, with the rest obtained from reference TRBV5-1 and TRBJ1-4, is as follows: KAGVTQTPRYLIKTRGQQVTLSCSPISGHRSVSWYQQTPGQGLQFLFEYFSETQRNKGNFPGRFSGRQFSNSRSEMNVSTLELGDSALYLCASSLQLVGGGEKLFFGSGTQLSVL.

The chain employs TRBV14 and TRBJ2-3; 8 nucleotides agree with TRBD1. The ends lost 3 bases at V and 4 bases at J; junction bases unmatched: 9. The CDR3 extends over 16 amino acids. Germline CDR1 SGHDN, CDR2 FVKESK. CDR3 sequence reads: CASSQQQGAGADTQYF. The CDR3 region has the DNA TGTGCCAGCAGCCAGCAGCAGGGGGCGGGCGCAGATACGCAGTATTTT.

The chain joins TRBV29-1 to TRBJ2-3, with 8 bases identical to TRBD2. Germline CDR1 reads SQVTM; CDR2 reads ANQGSEA. The V segment lost 7 bases and the J segment 5 bases; nucleotides outside the gene matches: 5. This CDR3 region has 12 residues. Here the CDR3 reads CSAGGARDTQYF. CDR3 DNA: TGCAGCGCGGGGGGGGCAAGAGATACGCAGTATTTT.

The chain uses TRBV18 and TRBJ1-1; no definite D call. CDR3 length equals 14 residues. Deletions cut 2 bases from V and 1 base from J, with 8 bases between. The germline gives CDR1 KGHSH, CDR2 LQKENI. CDR3: CASSPGSPNTEAFF. The CDR3 nucleotides read TGTGCCAGCTCACCAGGAAGCCCGAACACTGAAGCTTTCTTT. Supplemented by reference TRBV18 and TRBJ1-1, the full variable domain reads NAGVMQNPRHLVRRRGQEARLRCSPMKGHSHVYWYRQLPEEGLKFMVYLQKENIIDESGMPKERFSAEFPKEGPSILRIQQVVRGDSAAYFCASSPGSPNTEAFFGQGTRLTVV.

The rearrangement uses TRBV28 and TRBJ1-3; no definite D call. Trimming cost V 6 bases and J 0 bases, with 12 bases left between them. Germline V gene sequence: CDR1 MDHEN, CDR2 SYDVKM. The CDR3 length is 15 residues. Here the CDR3 DNA reads TGTGCCAGCAGCCCCTCGGCCATCTCTGGAAACACCATATATTTT. Translating it yields CASSPSAISGNTIYF.

This clone was picked up one time. The chain uses TRBV6-8 and TRBJ2-3, with D maybe TRBD2 (7 bases). Germline CDR1 and CDR2: MNHGY and SAAAGT. Trimming took 2 bases from V and 5 from J, leaving 11 bases between them. The CDR3 is made up of 14 amino acids. CDR3 sequence: CASSYPGGRDTQYF. The CDR3 bases are TGTGCCAGCAGTTACCCCGGGGGGCGAGATACGCAGTATTTT.

The gene calls are TRBV10-2 and TRBJ1-6; D might be TRBD1 (6 bases). The CDR3 contains 13 residues. Germline V gene data show CDR1 as WSHSY and CDR2 as SAAADI. V was clipped by 6 bases and J by 8 bases, with 11 bases between them. CDR3 in amino acids: CASRSDSYSPLHF. CDR3 in DNA: TGCGCCAGCAGATCGGACAGCTATTCACCCCTCCACTTT.

This clone turned up a few times. The chain links TRBV27 to TRBJ1-6, with D unresolved. Per germline, CDR1 MNHEY and CDR2 SMNVEV (reference sequence). CDR3 length equals 16 residues. Deletions cut 5 bases from V and 10 bases from J, with 21 bases between. The CDR3 coding sequence is TGTGCCAGCAGTCCTGGACGAGTCCAGGCGCAGTCACCCCTCCACTTT. This codes for CASSPGRVQAQSPLHF.

The chain carries TRBV30 and TRBJ1-2; D is ambiguous. The CDR3 spans 12 residues. Germline loops: CDR1 GTSNPN, CDR2 SVGIG (reference sequence). Trimming stripped 0 bases from V and 3 bases from J, with 5 bases between. The CDR3 is CAWSVADYGYTF. The CDR3 coding sequence is TGTGCCTGGAGTGTGGCGGACTATGGCTACACCTTC.

The rearrangement uses TRBV6-6 and TRBJ2-7; D may correspond to TRBD1 or TRBD2 (5 bases each). V lost 2 bases and J 1 base, leaving 6 bases between the germline ends. Germline CDR1 is MNHNY and CDR2 is SVGAGI (reference sequence). CDR3 length: 13 residues. The CDR3 bases are TGTGCCAGCAGTTACGAGGGGTCCTACGAGCAGTACTTC. It translates to CASSYEGSYEQYF.